Ten or more counts support the clone carrying this T cell receptor beta chain. Its cognate antigen is unknown. These data originate in a study of CD8 T cells in ankylosing spondylitis. Study-wide findings and caveats: In reactive arthritis synovial fluid and blood, some motif variants had been reported before. What appeared characteristic of ankylosing spondylitis blood was a TCR beta motif of 7 or 8 highly homologous variants. Matched ankylosing spondylitis synovial fluid reportedly showed significant enrichment of disease-linked clones. The authors found the disease-linked clones to be CD8+ and relatively rare in peripheral blood.

Making the TCR beta libraries involved quantitative 5'-RACE with molecular barcodes. Each CDR3 protein gets one entry after TCRdb re-called the 5' RACE reads with MiXCR. This table has 75,000 to 95,000 distinct CDR3 sequences, about 9% appearing once. V dropped 4 bases and J dropped 6; count of bases not matched to a gene: 2. The CDR3 has 15 residues. The sequence was obtained from a male donor with ankylosing spondylitis. The chain uses TRBV12-3 or TRBV12-4 and TRBJ2-1; TRBD2 agrees at 14 bases. Sequencing was done on a sample of blood, either unsorted or a sorted T cell fraction (not recorded which). The CDR3 DNA reads as TGTGCCAGCAGTTCGGGACTAGCGGGAGTCAATGAGCAGTTCTTC. Amino acids: CASSSGLAGVNEQFF.